The sequence of this T cell receptor (beta chain) was determined in a study of cytomegalovirus exposure and HLA in healthy donors. General study points: There were some public TCRs occurring in many donors, but most TCR sequences were rare. With high specificity and sensitivity, the classifier reportedly diagnosed cytomegalovirus status. Altogether, 150 or so TCR beta chains were recorded as cytomegalovirus-associated. Some V segments (TRBV6-2 and TRBV6-3 among them) were excluded as indistinguishable.

The PCR had 60 Vbeta and 13 Jbeta primers. TCRdb's copy holds only in-frame clones and misses some; the assay was immunoSEQ multiplex PCR. The repertoire holds 130,000 or so clones, around four fifths seen once, with about 1.5% in the top ten. CDR1 is SGHKS, CDR2 YYEKEE, per germline (reference sequence). The CDR3 is made up of 14 amino acids. Concerning this clone: Its antigen is undetermined.

The V gene is TRBV5-5, the J gene TRBJ2-7, with TRBD2 matching 8 bases. Sequencing was carried out using PBMCs. The source of this sequence is a man aged 35 to 55 in good health and CMV-seronegative. CDR3 sequence: CASASLSGAYEQYF. CDR3 nucleotide sequence: TGTGCGTCAGCTTCACTTAGCGGGGCCTACGAGCAGTACTTC.